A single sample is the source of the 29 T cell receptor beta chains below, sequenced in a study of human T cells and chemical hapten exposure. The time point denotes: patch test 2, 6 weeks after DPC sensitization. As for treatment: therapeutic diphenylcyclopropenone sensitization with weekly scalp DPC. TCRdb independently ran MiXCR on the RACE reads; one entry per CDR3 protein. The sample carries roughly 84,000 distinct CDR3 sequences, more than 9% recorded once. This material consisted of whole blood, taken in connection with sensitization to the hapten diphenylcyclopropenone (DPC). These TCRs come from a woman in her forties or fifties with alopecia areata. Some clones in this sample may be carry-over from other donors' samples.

CDR3 in DNA: TGTGCCAGCAGGCCGGGACAGCTCACCGGGGAGCTGTTTTTT. This gives the protein CASRPGQLTGELFF. V gene TRBV27 combines with J gene TRBJ2-2; 7 bases are shared with TRBD1. V lost 6 bases, J lost 4 bases, and 5 bases stayed unmatched. This CDR3 contains 14 residues. Per germline, CDR1 MNHEY and CDR2 SMNVEV (reference sequence).

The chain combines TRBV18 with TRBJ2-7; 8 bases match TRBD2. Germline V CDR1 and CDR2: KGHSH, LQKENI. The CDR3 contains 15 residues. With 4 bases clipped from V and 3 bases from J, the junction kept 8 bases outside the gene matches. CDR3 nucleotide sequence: TGTGCCAGCTCACGAATGGGGGGACTAGACTACGAGCAGTACTTC. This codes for CASSRMGGLDYEQYF.

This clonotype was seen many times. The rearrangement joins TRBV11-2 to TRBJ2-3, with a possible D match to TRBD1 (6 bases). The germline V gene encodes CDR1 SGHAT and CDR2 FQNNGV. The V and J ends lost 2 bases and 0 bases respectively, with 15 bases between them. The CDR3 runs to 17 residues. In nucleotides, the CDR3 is TGTGCCAGCAGCTTAAGGAAACAGGGCACCAGCACAGATACGCAGTATTTT. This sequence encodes CASSLRKQGTSTDTQYF.

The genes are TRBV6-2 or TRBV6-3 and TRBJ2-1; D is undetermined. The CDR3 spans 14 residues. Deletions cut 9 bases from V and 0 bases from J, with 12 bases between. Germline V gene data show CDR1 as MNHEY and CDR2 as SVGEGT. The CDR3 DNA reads TGTGCCAGTAAAACCCCCACCTCCTACAATGAGCAGTTCTTC. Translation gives CASKTPTSYNEQFF.

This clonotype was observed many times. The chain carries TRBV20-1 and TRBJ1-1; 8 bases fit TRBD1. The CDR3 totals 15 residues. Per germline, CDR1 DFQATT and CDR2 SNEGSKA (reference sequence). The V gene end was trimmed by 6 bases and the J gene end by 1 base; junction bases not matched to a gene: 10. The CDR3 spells CSAPDRGTSNTEAFF. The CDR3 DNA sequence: TGCAGTGCGCCCGACAGGGGTACCTCGAACACTGAAGCTTTCTTT.

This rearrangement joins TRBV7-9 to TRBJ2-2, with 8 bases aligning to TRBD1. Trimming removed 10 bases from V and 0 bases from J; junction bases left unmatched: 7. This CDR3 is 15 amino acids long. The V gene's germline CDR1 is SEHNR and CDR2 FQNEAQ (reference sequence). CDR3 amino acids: CATKATGANTGELFF. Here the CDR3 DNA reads TGTGCCACCAAGGCGACAGGGGCGAACACCGGGGAGCTGTTTTTT.

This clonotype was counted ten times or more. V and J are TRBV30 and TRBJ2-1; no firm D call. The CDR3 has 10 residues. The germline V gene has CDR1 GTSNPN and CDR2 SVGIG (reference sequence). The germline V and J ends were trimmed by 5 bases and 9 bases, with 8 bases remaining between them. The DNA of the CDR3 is TGTGCCTGGGGCGTCATTGAGCAGTTCTTC. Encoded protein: CAWGVIEQFF.

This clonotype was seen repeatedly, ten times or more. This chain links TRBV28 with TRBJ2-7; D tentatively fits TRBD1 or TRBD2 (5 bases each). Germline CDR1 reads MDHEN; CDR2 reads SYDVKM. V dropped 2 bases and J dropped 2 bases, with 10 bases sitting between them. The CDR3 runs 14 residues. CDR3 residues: CASSLTGPPYEQYF. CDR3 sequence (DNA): TGTGCCAGCAGTTTAACGGGACCCCCCTACGAGCAGTACTTC.

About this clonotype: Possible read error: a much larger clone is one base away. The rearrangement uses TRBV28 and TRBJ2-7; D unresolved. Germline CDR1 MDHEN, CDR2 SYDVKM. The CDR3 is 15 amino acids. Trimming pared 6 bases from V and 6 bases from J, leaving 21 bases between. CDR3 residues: CASRSSPVVPAEQYF. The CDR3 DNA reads TGTGCCAGCAGGTCCTCACCAGTGGTGCCGGCCGAGCAGTACTTC.

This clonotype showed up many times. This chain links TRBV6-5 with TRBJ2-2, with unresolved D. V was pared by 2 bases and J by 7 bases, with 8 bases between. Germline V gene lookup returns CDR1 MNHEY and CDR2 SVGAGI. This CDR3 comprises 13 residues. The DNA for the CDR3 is TGTGCCAGCAGTTACCCCAAGGGCGGGGAGCTGTTTTTT. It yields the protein CASSYPKGGELFF.

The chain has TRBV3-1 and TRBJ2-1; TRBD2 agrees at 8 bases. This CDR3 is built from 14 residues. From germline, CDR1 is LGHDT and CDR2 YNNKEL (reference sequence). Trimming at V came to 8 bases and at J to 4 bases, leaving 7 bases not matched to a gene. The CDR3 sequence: CASSKRGTYNEQFF. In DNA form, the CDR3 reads TGTGCCAGCTCAAAGCGGGGGACTTACAATGAGCAGTTCTTC.

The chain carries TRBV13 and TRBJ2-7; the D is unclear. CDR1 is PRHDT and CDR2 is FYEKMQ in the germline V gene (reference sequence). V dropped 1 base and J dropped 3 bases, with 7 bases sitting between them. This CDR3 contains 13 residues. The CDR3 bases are TGTGCCAGCAGCTTAGTTGACATCTACGAGCAGTACTTC. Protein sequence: CASSLVDIYEQYF. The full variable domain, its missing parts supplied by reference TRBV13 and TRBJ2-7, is AAGVIQSPRHLIKEKRETATLKCYPIPRHDTVYWYQQGPGQDPQFLISFYEKMQSDKGSIPDRFSAQQFSDYHSELNMSSLELGDSALYFCASSLVDIYEQYFGPGTRLTVT.

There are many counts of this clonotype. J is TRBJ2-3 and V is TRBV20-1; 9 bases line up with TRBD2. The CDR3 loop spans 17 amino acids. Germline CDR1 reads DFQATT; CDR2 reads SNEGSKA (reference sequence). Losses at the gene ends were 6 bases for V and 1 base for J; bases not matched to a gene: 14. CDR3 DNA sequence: TGCAGTGCCGCTCGAGCGGGAGGATACCAACGCACAGATACGCAGTATTTT. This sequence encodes CSAARAGGYQRTDTQYF.

CDR3 sequence (DNA): TGTGCCAGCAGTTTCTCGGGAGGGCAAGGCTACACCTTC. It is translated as CASSFSGGQGYTF. The chain joins TRBV28 to TRBJ1-2; D is unclear. V was pared by 3 bases and J by 8 bases, with 13 bases between. CDR1 is MDHEN, CDR2 SYDVKM, per germline. This CDR3 is 13 amino acids long.

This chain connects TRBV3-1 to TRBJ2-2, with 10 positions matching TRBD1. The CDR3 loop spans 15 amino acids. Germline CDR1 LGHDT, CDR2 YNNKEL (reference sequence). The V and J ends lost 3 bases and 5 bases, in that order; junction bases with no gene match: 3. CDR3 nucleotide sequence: TGTGCCAGCAGCCAGACAGGGGGCTGGACCGGGGAGCTGTTTTTT. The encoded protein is CASSQTGGWTGELFF.

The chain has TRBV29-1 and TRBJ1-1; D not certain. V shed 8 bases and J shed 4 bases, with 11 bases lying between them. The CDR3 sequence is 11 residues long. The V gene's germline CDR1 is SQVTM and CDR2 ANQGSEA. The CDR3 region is CSIGPGTEAFF. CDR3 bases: TGCAGCATTGGGCCGGGCACTGAAGCTTTCTTT. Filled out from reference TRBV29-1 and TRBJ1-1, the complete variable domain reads SAVISQKPSRDICQRGTSLTIQCQVDSQVTMMFWYRQQPGQSLTLIATANQGSEATYESGFVIDKFPISRPNLTFSTLTVSNMSPEDSSIYLCSIGPGTEAFFGQGTRLTVV.

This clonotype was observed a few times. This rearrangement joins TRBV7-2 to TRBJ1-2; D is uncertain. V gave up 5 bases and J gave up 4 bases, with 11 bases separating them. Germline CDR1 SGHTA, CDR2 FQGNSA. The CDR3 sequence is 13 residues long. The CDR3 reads CASSPPGPYGYTF. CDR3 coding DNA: TGTGCCAGCAGCCCACCTGGACCCTATGGCTACACCTTC.

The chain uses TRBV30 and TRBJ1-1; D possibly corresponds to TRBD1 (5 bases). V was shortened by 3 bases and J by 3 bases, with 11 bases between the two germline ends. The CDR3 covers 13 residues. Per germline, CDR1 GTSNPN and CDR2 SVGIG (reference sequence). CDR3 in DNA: TGTGCCTGGAGCCCGGGACCGGACACTGAAGCTTTCTTT. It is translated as CAWSPGPDTEAFF.

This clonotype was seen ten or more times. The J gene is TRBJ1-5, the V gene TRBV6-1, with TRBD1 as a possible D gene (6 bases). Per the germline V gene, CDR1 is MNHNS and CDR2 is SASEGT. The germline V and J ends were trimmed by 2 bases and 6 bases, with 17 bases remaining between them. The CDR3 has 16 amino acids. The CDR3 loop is CASSEPPTGRAQPQHF. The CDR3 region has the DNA TGTGCCAGCAGTGAACCACCGACAGGAAGGGCTCAGCCCCAGCATTTT.

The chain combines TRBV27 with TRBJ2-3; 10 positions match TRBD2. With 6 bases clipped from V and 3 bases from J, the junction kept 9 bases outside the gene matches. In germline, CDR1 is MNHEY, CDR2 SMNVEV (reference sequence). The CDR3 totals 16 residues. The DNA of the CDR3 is TGTGCCAGCAGGGGCTCCGGGACTAGCGTTACAGATACGCAGTATTTT. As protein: CASRGSGTSVTDTQYF.

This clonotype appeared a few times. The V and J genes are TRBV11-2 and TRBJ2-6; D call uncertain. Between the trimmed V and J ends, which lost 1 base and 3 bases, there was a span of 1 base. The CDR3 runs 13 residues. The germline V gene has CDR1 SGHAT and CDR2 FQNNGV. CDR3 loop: CASSLGGANVLTF. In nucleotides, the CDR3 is TGTGCCAGCAGCTTAGGTGGGGCCAACGTCCTGACTTTC. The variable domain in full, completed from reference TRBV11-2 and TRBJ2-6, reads EAGVAQSPRYKIIEKRQSVAFWCNPISGHATLYWYQQILGQGPKLLIQFQNNGVVDDSQLPKDRFSAERLKGVDSTLKIQPAKLEDSAVYLCASSLGGANVLTFGAGSRLTVL.

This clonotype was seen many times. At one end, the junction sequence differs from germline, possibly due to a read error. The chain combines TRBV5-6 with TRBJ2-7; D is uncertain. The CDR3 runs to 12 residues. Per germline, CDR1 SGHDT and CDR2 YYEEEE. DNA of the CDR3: TGTGTCAGCAGCTTCGGAGCTTACGAGCAGTACTTC. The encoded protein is CVSSFGAYEQYF.

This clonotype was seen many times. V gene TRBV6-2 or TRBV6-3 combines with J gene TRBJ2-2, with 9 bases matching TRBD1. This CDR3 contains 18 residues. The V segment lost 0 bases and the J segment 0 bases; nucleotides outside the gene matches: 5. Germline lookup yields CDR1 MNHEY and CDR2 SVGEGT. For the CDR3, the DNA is TGTGCCAGCAGTTACTCACGGACAGGGGCCGCGAACACCGGGGAGCTGTTTTTT. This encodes CASSYSRTGAANTGELFF.

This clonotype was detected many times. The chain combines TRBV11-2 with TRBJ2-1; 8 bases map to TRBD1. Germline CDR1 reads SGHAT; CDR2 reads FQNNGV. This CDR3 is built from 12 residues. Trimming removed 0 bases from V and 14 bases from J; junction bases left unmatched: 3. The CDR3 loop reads CASSLDQGAKFF. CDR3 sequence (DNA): TGTGCCAGCAGCTTAGACCAGGGGGCCAAGTTCTTC.

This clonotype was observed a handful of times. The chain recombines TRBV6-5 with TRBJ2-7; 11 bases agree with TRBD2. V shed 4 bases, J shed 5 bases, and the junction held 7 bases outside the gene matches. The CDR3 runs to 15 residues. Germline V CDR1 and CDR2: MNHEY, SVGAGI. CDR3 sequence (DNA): TGTGCCAGCAGTTCGTTAGCGGGAGGGATTAACGAGCAGTACTTC. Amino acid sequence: CASSSLAGGINEQYF.

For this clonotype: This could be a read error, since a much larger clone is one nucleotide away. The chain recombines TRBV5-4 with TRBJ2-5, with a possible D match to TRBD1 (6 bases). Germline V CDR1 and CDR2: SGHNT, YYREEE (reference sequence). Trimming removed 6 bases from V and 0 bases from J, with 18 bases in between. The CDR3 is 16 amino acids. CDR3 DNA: TGTGCCAGCAACCCACAGGGAGCGTTGTACCAAGAGACCCAGTACTTC. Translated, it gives CASNPQGALYQETQYF. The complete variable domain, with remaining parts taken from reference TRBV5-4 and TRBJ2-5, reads ETGVTQSPTHLIKTRGQQVTLRCSSQSGHNTVSWYQQALGQGPQFIFQYYREEENGRGNFPPRFSGLQFPNYSSELNVNALELDDSALYLCASNPQGALYQETQYFGPGTRLLVL.

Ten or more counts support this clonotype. The CDR3 loop is CASSPLIGQTTNEKLFF. The CDR3, as DNA: TGTGCCAGCTCACCACTGATAGGACAGACAACTAATGAAAAACTGTTTTTT. This chain uses TRBV18 with TRBJ1-4, with D tentatively TRBD1 (6 bases). Germline assignment: CDR1 KGHSH and CDR2 LQKENI. V lost 1 base, J lost 0 bases, and 12 bases lay in between. The CDR3 loop spans 17 amino acids.

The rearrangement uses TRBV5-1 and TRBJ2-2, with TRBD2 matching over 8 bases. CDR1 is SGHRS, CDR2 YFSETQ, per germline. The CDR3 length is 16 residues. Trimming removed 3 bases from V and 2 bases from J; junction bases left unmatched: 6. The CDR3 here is CASSWGLVGNTGELFF. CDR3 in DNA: TGCGCCAGCAGCTGGGGACTAGTTGGTAACACCGGGGAGCTGTTTTTT.

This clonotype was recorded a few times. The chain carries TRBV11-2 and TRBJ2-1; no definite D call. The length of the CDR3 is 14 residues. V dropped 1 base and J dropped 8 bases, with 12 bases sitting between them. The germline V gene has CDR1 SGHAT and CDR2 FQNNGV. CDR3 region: CASSLVNGVDEQFF. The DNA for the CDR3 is TGTGCCAGCAGCTTAGTTAATGGGGTCGATGAGCAGTTCTTC.